Below, 25 T cell receptor beta chains from the same sample are listed, as sequenced in a study of prognosis after radiotherapy for stage I lung cancer. Amplification of TCR beta CDR3 from genomic DNA used two-round multiplex PCR. Primers were specific to each TRBV and TRBJ gene in first-round PCR. TCRdb called the multiplex PCR reads again in MiXCR, with one record for every CDR3 protein. This sample carries some 30,000 distinct CDR3 sequences, 48% of them seen once, and the ten largest clones take more than 15%. Sequenced here: PBMCs, sampled before or after stereotactic body radiation therapy (not recorded which). All receptors come from a donor aged 50 or older with non-small cell lung cancer.

The rearrangement links TRBV27 to TRBJ2-1, with 8 bases identical to TRBD2. The CDR3 covers 21 residues. J lost 3 bases, V lost 2 bases, and 21 bases had no gene match. CDR1 and CDR2 (germline): MNHEY, SMNVEV (reference sequence). CDR3 amino acids: CASSLPSLYINGRAFYNEQFF. For the CDR3, the DNA is TGTGCCAGCAGTTTACCCTCACTATATATAAACGGGAGGGCCTTCTACAATGAGCAGTTCTTC.

There are many counts of this clonotype. The rearrangement joins TRBV28 to TRBJ1-5; D perhaps matches TRBD1 (5 bases). Germline CDR1 reads MDHEN; CDR2 reads SYDVKM. V gave up 8 bases and J gave up 7 bases, with 15 bases separating them. The CDR3 sequence is 13 residues long. The CDR3 here is CASFSGGLQPQHF. The CDR3, as DNA: TGTGCCAGCTTTTCCGGGGGTCTCCAGCCCCAGCATTTT.

This chain uses TRBV20-1 with TRBJ1-1; unclear D gene. Germline CDR1 reads DFQATT; CDR2 reads SNEGSKA (reference sequence). This CDR3 has 14 amino acids. V was cut by 1 base and J by 1 base, with 10 bases left in between. CDR3 region: CSARVEGRNTEAFF. CDR3 DNA sequence: TGCAGTGCTAGAGTCGAGGGCAGGAACACTGAAGCTTTCTTT.

This clonotype was found many times. J is TRBJ2-3 and V is TRBV18, with a possible D match to TRBD2 (6 bases). Trimming took off 5 bases at V and 1 base at J, with 13 bases between the two ends. CDR1 and CDR2 from the germline V gene are KGHSH and LQKENI. The CDR3 extends over 15 amino acids. The CDR3 reads CASSLLADRTDTQYF. Here the CDR3 DNA reads TGTGCCAGCTCATTGTTAGCGGACCGCACAGATACGCAGTATTTT.

This clonotype was observed at least ten times. The rearrangement links TRBV3-1 to TRBJ1-1; D is ambiguous. The CDR3 has 15 amino acids. Deletions cut 0 bases from V and 4 bases from J, with 12 bases between. Looked up from germline, CDR1 is LGHDT and CDR2 is YNNKEL (reference sequence). The CDR3 DNA sequence: TGTGCCAGCAGCCAAGAGGGGAGGTGGGTCACTGAAGCTTTCTTT. Its translation: CASSQEGRWVTEAFF.

This chain links TRBV13 with TRBJ1-2; 8 bases align to TRBD1. The CDR3 is 17 residues long. CDR1 and CDR2 (germline): PRHDT, FYEKMQ (reference sequence). With 3 bases clipped from V and 3 bases from J, the junction kept 12 bases outside the gene matches. CDR3: CASSFGARRGQDYGYTF. CDR3 bases: TGTGCCAGCAGCTTTGGAGCGCGCAGGGGGCAGGACTATGGCTACACCTTC.

Many counts were recorded for this clonotype. The chain joins TRBV7-8 to TRBJ2-7, with 7 bases matching TRBD1. Germline V gene sequence: CDR1 SGHVS, CDR2 FQNEAQ. The CDR3 runs to 13 residues. With 5 bases clipped from V and 5 bases from J, the junction kept 6 bases outside the gene matches. CDR3 bases: TGTGCCAGCAGCGTCGACAGGGCCCACGAGCAGTACTTC. It translates to CASSVDRAHEQYF.

The chain joins TRBV7-9 to TRBJ1-3; a weak D match, TRBD1 (5 bases). In germline, CDR1 is SEHNR, CDR2 FQNEAQ (reference sequence). The CDR3 loop spans 16 amino acids. V was clipped by 3 bases and J by 6 bases, with 18 bases between them. The CDR3 nucleotides read TGTGCCAGCAGCTTTGTTGGGAGGGGCTCTTTAAACACCATATATTTT. Protein: CASSFVGRGSLNTIYF. Complete variable domain (other parts from reference TRBV7-9 and TRBJ1-3): DTGVSQNPRHKITKRGQNVTFRCDPISEHNRLYWYRQTLGQGPEFLTYFQNEAQLEKSRLLSDRFSAERPKGSFSTLEIQRTEQGDSAMYLCASSFVGRGSLNTIYFGEGSWLTVV.

The count of this clonotype is one. A far larger clone is off by one base, so a read error is likely. The chain combines TRBV7-9 with TRBJ2-3; 10 nucleotides align to TRBD2. Germline values: CDR1 SEHNR, CDR2 FQNEAQ (reference sequence). The CDR3 has 15 residues. V shed 5 bases and J 8 bases; nucleotides not matched to a gene: 10. This CDR3 reads CASSPGTSVRGTQYF. The DNA of the CDR3 is TGTGCCAGCAGCCCGGGGACTAGCGTGCGCGGTACGCAGTATTTT.

At least ten counts were recorded for this clonotype. The chain employs TRBV28 and TRBJ2-3, with TRBD2 matching 8 bases. This CDR3 region has 15 residues. Germline CDR1 reads MDHEN; CDR2 reads SYDVKM. Trimming took 4 bases from V and 2 from J; bases not matched to a gene: 5. The CDR3 DNA reads as TGTGCCAGCAGTTCAAGCGGGAGTGTCACAGATACGCAGTATTTT. Residues: CASSSSGSVTDTQYF. Full variable domain (remainder filled in from reference TRBV28 and TRBJ2-3): DVKVTQSSRYLVKRTGEKVFLECVQDMDHENMFWYRQDPGLGLRLIYFSYDVKMKEKGDIPEGYSVSREKKERFSLILESASTNQTSMYLCASSSSGSVTDTQYFGPGTRLTVL.

This clonotype was picked up many times. J is TRBJ2-1 and V is TRBV5-4; a weak D match, TRBD1 (6 bases). Germline V CDR1 and CDR2: SGHNT, YYREEE (reference sequence). This CDR3 has 16 amino acids. The V end lost 6 bases, the J end lost 0 bases, and 16 bases lay between the germline ends. The CDR3 reads CASTPTGLSSYNEQFF. In nucleotides, the CDR3 is TGTGCCAGCACCCCGACAGGTCTTAGCTCCTACAATGAGCAGTTCTTC.

This clonotype occurred many times. V usage is TRBV7-9 and J usage is TRBJ2-3; possible D gene TRBD2, 6 bases. CDR3 length equals 16 residues. In germline, CDR1 is SEHNR, CDR2 FQNEAQ (reference sequence). V shed 1 base and J shed 6 bases, with 17 bases lying between them. As DNA, the CDR3 is TGTGCCAGCAGCTTAGGGCTGGGGCCGGGAGCGGATACGCAGTATTTT. Translation: CASSLGLGPGADTQYF.

This clonotype was detected ten times or more. The gene calls are TRBV5-1 and TRBJ2-7; weak D call: TRBD2 (6 bases). CDR3 length: 16 amino acids. CDR1 SGHRS and CDR2 YFSETQ come from the germline V gene. Trimming pared 0 bases from V and 6 bases from J, leaving 19 bases between. The CDR3 DNA reads as TGCGCCAGCAGCTTGGAAGGACGGGTCGGGAGCCCCGAGCAGTACTTC. Translated, it gives CASSLEGRVGSPEQYF. The whole variable domain, remainder taken from reference TRBV5-1 and TRBJ2-7, is KAGVTQTPRYLIKTRGQQVTLSCSPISGHRSVSWYQQTPGQGLQFLFEYFSETQRNKGNFPGRFSGRQFSNSRSEMNVSTLELGDSALYLCASSLEGRVGSPEQYFGPGTRLTVT.

This clonotype has a count of ten or more. The chain employs TRBV2 and TRBJ2-1; 10 bases align to TRBD2. From germline, CDR1 is SNHLY and CDR2 FYNNEI. Germline trimming cut 10 bases from V and 6 bases from J; bases unmatched to any gene: 6. This CDR3 region has 13 residues. CDR3 in DNA: TGTGCCACAACTAGCGGGATGTTCAATGAGCAGTTCTTC. Translating it yields CATTSGMFNEQFF.

This sequence joins TRBV12-3 or TRBV12-4 and TRBJ1-3; D gene uncertain. Trimming pared 5 bases from V and 4 bases from J, leaving 12 bases between. This CDR3 region has 14 residues. The CDR3 region is CASSEVRRGNTIYF. The CDR3, as DNA: TGTGCCAGCAGTGAGGTACGGCGGGGAAACACCATATATTTT.

The gene calls are TRBV28 and TRBJ1-6; D is uncertain. V was trimmed by 9 bases and J by 14 bases, leaving 17 bases between them. This CDR3 region has 12 residues. Germline V gene data show CDR1 as MDHEN and CDR2 as SYDVKM. CDR3 region: CARPLPISALHF. The DNA of the CDR3 is TGTGCCAGACCATTGCCTATCTCAGCCCTCCACTTT.

This CDR3 is CSARYLAAGRGEQYF. CDR3 in DNA: TGCAGTGCTAGATACTTAGCTGCTGGGCGTGGGGAGCAGTACTTC. This chain joins TRBV20-1 and TRBJ2-7; D remains unclear. Deletions cut 2 bases from V and 7 bases from J, with 21 bases between. Germline V gene sequence: CDR1 DFQATT, CDR2 SNEGSKA (reference sequence). The CDR3 spans 15 residues.

This clonotype is termed medium-sized. The chain couples TRBV12-3 or TRBV12-4 to TRBJ1-1; D possibly corresponds to TRBD1 (6 bases). Trimming removed 6 bases at V and 3 bases at J, with 14 bases between. The CDR3 length is 14 residues. The CDR3 loop is CASRDRFKDTEAFF. As DNA, the CDR3 is TGTGCCAGCAGAGACAGGTTCAAGGACACTGAAGCTTTCTTT.

This clonotype was observed a single time. It is likely a read error: a sequence one base away is far more abundant. The rearrangement links TRBV6-4 to TRBJ2-7; D remains ambiguous. CDR3 length: 15 residues. V lost 4 bases and J lost 3, with 16 bases in between. CDR1 MRHNA and CDR2 SNTAGT come from the germline V gene. The CDR3 is CASSASGLGYYEQYF. CDR3 in DNA: TGTGCCAGCAGTGCCTCCGGGCTGGGCTACTACGAGCAGTACTTC.

The V and J genes are TRBV20-1 and TRBJ2-7; D remains ambiguous. V lost 6 bases and J lost 2, with 17 bases in between. This CDR3 comprises 14 residues. Germline CDR1 is DFQATT and CDR2 is SNEGSKA (reference sequence). CDR3 in amino acids: CSAQLGFPAYEQYF. The CDR3 coding sequence is TGCAGTGCCCAATTAGGATTCCCCGCCTACGAGCAGTACTTC.

With respect to this clonotype: Given a far larger clone just one base away, this is likely a sequencing read error. The chain employs TRBV7-9 and TRBJ2-7; 8 bases agree with TRBD2. CDR3 length: 17 amino acids. CDR1 and CDR2 (germline): SEHNR, FQNEAQ (reference sequence). After removal of 3 bases from V and 4 bases from J, the junction contained 14 bases not matched to a gene. The CDR3 DNA reads TGTGCCAGCAGCTTCGCCCCCACTATCGGGAGGGGTTACGAGCAGTACTTC. It yields the protein CASSFAPTIGRGYEQYF.

This clonotype qualifies as medium-sized. The V gene is TRBV5-1, the J gene TRBJ1-2; 10 bases align to TRBD1. CDR1 is SGHRS and CDR2 is YFSETQ in the germline V gene. This CDR3 has 14 residues. With V trimmed by 6 bases and J by 6 bases, 8 bases remained unmatched. The CDR3 protein is CASTPGQGIDGYTF. The CDR3 DNA reads as TGCGCCAGCACCCCGGGACAGGGGATAGATGGCTACACCTTC. Full variable domain (missing parts from reference TRBV5-1 and TRBJ1-2): KAGVTQTPRYLIKTRGQQVTLSCSPISGHRSVSWYQQTPGQGLQFLFEYFSETQRNKGNFPGRFSGRQFSNSRSEMNVSTLELGDSALYLCASTPGQGIDGYTFGSGTRLTVV.

This clonotype was seen many times. The J gene is TRBJ1-4, the V gene TRBV5-1, with TRBD1 matching over 9 bases. V shed 2 bases and J 8 bases; nucleotides not matched to a gene: 13. From germline, CDR1 is SGHRS and CDR2 YFSETQ. CDR3 length: 17 residues. DNA for the CDR3: TGCGCCAGCAGCTTTCAATCACAGGGGGCGTCGAGAGAAAAACTGTTTTTT. Amino acids: CASSFQSQGASREKLFF.

This clonotype was observed many times. This rearrangement joins TRBV10-3 to TRBJ2-1; TRBD1 matches at 7 bases. Trimming took 0 bases from V and 7 from J; bases not matched to a gene: 9. Germline V CDR1 and CDR2: ENHRY, SYGVKD. This CDR3 has 16 amino acids. CDR3 sequence: CAISESRGGIGNEQFF. DNA for the CDR3: TGTGCCATCAGTGAGTCGAGAGGGGGCATCGGGAATGAGCAGTTCTTC.

As for this clonotype: Being one base from a much bigger clone, this may be a read error. The chain links TRBV20-1 to TRBJ2-7; the D is unclear. The CDR3 spans 12 residues. Germline V gene data show CDR1 as DFQATT and CDR2 as SNEGSKA (reference sequence). CDR3 sequence reads: CSGKPAGHEQCF. CDR3 in DNA: TGCAGTGGTAAGCCGGCTGGGCACGAGCAGTGCTTC.